The source of this TCR beta chain is a study of cytomegalovirus exposure and HLA in healthy donors. Study-wide findings and caveats: Prior analysis indicated that the majority of TCR beta V segments exhibited productivity approximately 87% or approximately 30% of the time. Altogether, some 170 TCR beta chains were recorded as cytomegalovirus-associated.

On this clone itself: Its antigen is unknown.

In the PCR, 60 Vbeta and 13 Jbeta primers were used. Using immunoSEQ multiplex PCR, the repertoire was profiled, and TCRdb retains in-frame clones only, with some absent. This sample's table reports 150,000 or so clones. Per the germline V gene, CDR1 is SQVTM and CDR2 is ANQGSEA. Between the trimmed V and J ends, which lost 6 bases and 2 bases, there was a span of 16 bases. This CDR3 contains 14 residues. The chain combines TRBV29-1 with TRBJ2-5, with a weak D call TRBD1 (6 bases). This receptor was obtained from a woman under 30 in good health and CMV-seronegative. Specimen: PBMCs. In DNA form, the CDR3 reads TGCAGCGTGCTCTTACAGGGTTGGCAAGAGACCCAGTACTTC. Translating gives CSVLLQGWQETQYF. The variable domain in full, completed from reference TRBV29-1 and TRBJ2-5, reads SAVISQKPSRDICQRGTSLTIQCQVDSQVTMMFWYRQQPGQSLTLIATANQGSEATYESGFVIDKFPISRPNLTFSTLTVSNMSPEDSSIYLCSVLLQGWQETQYFGPGTRLLVL.